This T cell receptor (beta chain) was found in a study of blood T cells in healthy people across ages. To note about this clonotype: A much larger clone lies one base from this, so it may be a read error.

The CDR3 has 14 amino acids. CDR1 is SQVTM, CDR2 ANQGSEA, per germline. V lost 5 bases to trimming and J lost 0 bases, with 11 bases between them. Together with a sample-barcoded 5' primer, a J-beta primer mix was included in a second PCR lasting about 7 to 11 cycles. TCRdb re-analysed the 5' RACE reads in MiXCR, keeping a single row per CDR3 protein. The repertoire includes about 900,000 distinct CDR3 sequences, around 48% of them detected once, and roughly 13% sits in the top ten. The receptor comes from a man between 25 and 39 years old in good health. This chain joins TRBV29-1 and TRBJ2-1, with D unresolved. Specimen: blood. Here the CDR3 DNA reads TGCAGCGTTTCGATCTGGAACTCCTACAATGAGCAGTTCTTC. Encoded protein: CSVSIWNSYNEQFF.